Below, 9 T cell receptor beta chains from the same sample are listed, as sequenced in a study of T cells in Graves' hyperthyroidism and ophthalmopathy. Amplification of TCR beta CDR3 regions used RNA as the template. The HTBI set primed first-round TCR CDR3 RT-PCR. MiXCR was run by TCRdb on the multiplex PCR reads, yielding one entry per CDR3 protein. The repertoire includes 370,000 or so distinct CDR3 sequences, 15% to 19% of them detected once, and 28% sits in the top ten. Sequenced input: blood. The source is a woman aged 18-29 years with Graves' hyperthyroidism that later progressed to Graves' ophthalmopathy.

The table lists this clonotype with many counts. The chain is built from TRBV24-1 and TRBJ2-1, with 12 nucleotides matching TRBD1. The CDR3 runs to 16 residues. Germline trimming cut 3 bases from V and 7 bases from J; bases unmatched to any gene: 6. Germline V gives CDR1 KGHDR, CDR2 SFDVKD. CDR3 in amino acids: CATSDPGTGGGNEQFF. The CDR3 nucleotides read TGTGCCACCAGTGATCCAGGGACAGGGGGCGGAAATGAGCAGTTCTTC.

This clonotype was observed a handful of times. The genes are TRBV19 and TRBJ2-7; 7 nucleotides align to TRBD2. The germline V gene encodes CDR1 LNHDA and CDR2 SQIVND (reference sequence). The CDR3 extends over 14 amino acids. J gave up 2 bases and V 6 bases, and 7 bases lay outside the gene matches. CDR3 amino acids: CASSERGPPYEQYF. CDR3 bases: TGTGCCAGTAGCGAGCGGGGCCCCCCCTACGAGCAGTACTTC.

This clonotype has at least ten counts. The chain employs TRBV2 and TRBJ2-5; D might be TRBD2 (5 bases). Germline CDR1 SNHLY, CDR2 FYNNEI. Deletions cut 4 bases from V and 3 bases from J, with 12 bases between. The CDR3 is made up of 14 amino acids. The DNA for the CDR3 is TGTGCCAGCAGTGCTTTTAGCGAGAAAGAGACCCAGTACTTC. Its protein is CASSAFSEKETQYF.

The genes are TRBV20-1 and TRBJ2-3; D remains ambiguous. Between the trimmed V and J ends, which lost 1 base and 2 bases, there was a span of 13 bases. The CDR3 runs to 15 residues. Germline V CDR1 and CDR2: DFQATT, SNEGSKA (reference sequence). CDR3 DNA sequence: TGCAGTGCTAGAGCCCTGGGCAGTTCCACAGATACGCAGTATTTT. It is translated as CSARALGSSTDTQYF.

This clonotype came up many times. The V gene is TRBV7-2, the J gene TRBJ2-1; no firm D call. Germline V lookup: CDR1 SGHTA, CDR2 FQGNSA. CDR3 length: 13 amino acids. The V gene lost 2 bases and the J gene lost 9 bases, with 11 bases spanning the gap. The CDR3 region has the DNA TGTGCCAGCAGCTTACGCAGCTTGGGTGAGCAGTTCTTC. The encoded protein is CASSLRSLGEQFF.

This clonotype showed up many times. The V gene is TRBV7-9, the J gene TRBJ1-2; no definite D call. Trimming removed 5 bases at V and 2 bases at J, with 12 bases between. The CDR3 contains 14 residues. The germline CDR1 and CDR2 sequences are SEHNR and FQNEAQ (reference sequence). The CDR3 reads CASSPTTGNYGYTF. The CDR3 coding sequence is TGTGCCAGCAGCCCTACGACGGGAAACTATGGCTACACCTTC. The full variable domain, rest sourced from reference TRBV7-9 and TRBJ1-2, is DTGVSQNPRHKITKRGQNVTFRCDPISEHNRLYWYRQTLGQGPEFLTYFQNEAQLEKSRLLSDRFSAERPKGSFSTLEIQRTEQGDSAMYLCASSPTTGNYGYTFGSGTRLTVV.

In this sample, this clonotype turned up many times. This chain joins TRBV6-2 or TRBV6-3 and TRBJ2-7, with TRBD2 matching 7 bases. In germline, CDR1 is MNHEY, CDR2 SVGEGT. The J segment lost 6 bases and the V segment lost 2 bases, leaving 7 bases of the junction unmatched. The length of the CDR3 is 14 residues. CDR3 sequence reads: CASSYRWEGGEQYF. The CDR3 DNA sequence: TGTGCCAGCAGTTACCGGTGGGAGGGCGGCGAGCAGTACTTC.

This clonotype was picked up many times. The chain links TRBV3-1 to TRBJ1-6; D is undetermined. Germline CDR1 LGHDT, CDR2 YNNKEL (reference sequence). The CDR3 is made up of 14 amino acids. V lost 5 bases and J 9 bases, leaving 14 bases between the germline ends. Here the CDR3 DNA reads TGTGCCAGCAGCGAGCCCTCTTCCTCTTCACCCCTCCACTTT. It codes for CASSEPSSSSPLHF.

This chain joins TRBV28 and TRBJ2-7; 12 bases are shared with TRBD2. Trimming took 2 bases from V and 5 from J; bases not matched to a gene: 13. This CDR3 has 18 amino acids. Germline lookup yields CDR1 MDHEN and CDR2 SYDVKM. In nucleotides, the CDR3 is TGTGCCAGCAGTTTACAGGGGGCTAGCGGGAGGGCGATTGACGAGCAGTACTTC. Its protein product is CASSLQGASGRAIDEQYF.